The T cell receptor beta chain under discussion was sequenced for a study of OX40 agonist ivuxolimab in advanced cancers. Findings and caveats of the study: Normalized T-cell clonal expansion was also low in some nonresponders.

The table came from immunoSEQ multiplex PCR; TCRdb's copy has only in-frame clones and leaves some out. This sample has 60,000 to 75,000 clones, with around 90% found just once. This CDR3 is 14 amino acids long. V gave up 3 bases and J gave up 2 bases, with 10 bases separating them. CDR1 is SGHTA and CDR2 is FQGNSA in the germline V gene. Details on this clone: As yet, its antigen is unknown.

The material sequenced was CD4+ or CD8+ T cells sorted from blood, taken in a trial of the OX40 agonist ivuxolimab. This receptor was obtained from an adult with an advanced solid tumor such as melanoma, head and neck, liver or kidney cancer. The chain is built from TRBV7-2 and TRBJ2-5; tentative D call: TRBD2 (6 bases). CDR3 nucleotide sequence: TGTGCCAGCAGCTTGGAGGGGTGGCAAGAGACCCAGTACTTC. Its translation is CASSLEGWQETQYF.